A single sample gave rise to the 16 T cell receptor beta chains below, sequenced in a study of TIL therapy for anti-PD-1-resistant metastatic lung cancer. Sequencing used immunoSEQ v3. TCRdb's table, derived via immunoSEQ multiplex PCR, lists solely in-frame clones and lacks some. This sample has tens of thousands of clones; 80% to 90% occur once, and the top ten carry approximately 2.8%. Time point here: pre-treatment sample, taken before nivolumab and TIL therapy. This specimen was blood, taken at baseline. The receptors here all came from a person aged 25 to 79 with non-small cell lung cancer.

The table lists this clone with a count of one. The chain couples TRBV27 to TRBJ2-5; maybe TRBD1 (5 bases). This CDR3 is 15 amino acids long. The V end was cut by 3 bases, the J end by 5 bases, with 16 bases between. Per the germline V gene, CDR1 is MNHEY and CDR2 is SMNVEV (reference sequence). CDR3 nucleotide sequence: TGTGCCAGCAGTTTCGAGCAGGGCAATTGGGAGACCCAGTACTTC. Amino acids: CASSFEQGNWETQYF.

This chain uses TRBV27 with TRBJ1-2, with D perhaps TRBD1 (5 bases). Germline V gene data show CDR1 as MNHEY and CDR2 as SMNVEV (reference sequence). Trimming left V 6 bases short and J 4 bases short, with 21 bases between. The CDR3 is 16 amino acids. As DNA, the CDR3 is TGTGCCAGCAGCGCAGGGCTAGAAGTATCCAGCTATGGCTACACCTTC. Amino acid sequence: CASSAGLEVSSYGYTF.

The DNA for the CDR3 is TGTGCCAGCAGCTTATTTTTACAGGACAATGAGCAGTTCTTC. It encodes CASSLFLQDNEQFF. The chain uses TRBV7-2 and TRBJ2-1; maybe TRBD1 (5 bases). The germline gives CDR1 SGHTA, CDR2 FQGNSA. Trimming pared 2 bases from V and 5 bases from J, leaving 10 bases between. CDR3 length: 14 residues. Drawing the rest from reference TRBV7-2 and TRBJ2-1, the complete variable domain is GAGVSQSPSNKVTEKGKDVELRCDPISGHTALYWYRQSLGQGLEFLIYFQGNSAPDKSGLPSDRFSAERTGGSVSTLTIQRTQQEDSAVYLCASSLFLQDNEQFFGPGTRLTVL.

The J gene is TRBJ1-2, the V gene TRBV28; 9 nucleotides line up with TRBD1. The CDR3 sequence is 15 residues long. With V trimmed by 4 bases and J by 6 bases, 9 bases remained unmatched. CDR1 and CDR2 from the germline V gene are MDHEN and SYDVKM. CDR3 region: CASSSRDRVLDGYTF. In nucleotides, the CDR3 is TGTGCCAGCAGTTCCCGGGACAGGGTACTCGATGGCTACACCTTC.

The chain employs TRBV18 and TRBJ2-7, with 7 bases identical to TRBD1. The CDR3 covers 15 residues. CDR1 is KGHSH, CDR2 LQKENI, per germline. V lost 3 bases to trimming and J lost 2 bases; unmatched junction nucleotides: 7. CDR3 nucleotide sequence: TGTGCCAGCTCACCCGGCGGTACAGGGGCCTACGAGCAGTACTTC. Residues: CASSPGGTGAYEQYF.

The J gene is TRBJ1-2, the V gene TRBV19, with TRBD1 matching 7 bases. V shed 6 bases and J 5 bases; nucleotides not matched to a gene: 3. Germline lookup yields CDR1 LNHDA and CDR2 SQIVND (reference sequence). The CDR3 is made up of 12 amino acids. CDR3 residues: CASSRGGYGYTF. The CDR3 DNA is TGTGCCAGTAGCAGGGGGGGATATGGCTACACCTTC. Variable domain in full (rest from reference TRBV19 and TRBJ1-2): DGGITQSPKYLFRKEGQNVTLSCEQNLNHDAMYWYRQDPGQGLRLIYYSQIVNDFQKGDIAEGYSVSREKKESFPLTVTSAQKNPTAFYLCASSRGGYGYTFGSGTRLTVV.

The chain joins TRBV11-2 to TRBJ1-1, with D possibly matching TRBD1 (5 bases). Between the trimmed V and J ends, which lost 7 bases and 1 base, there was a span of 10 bases. This CDR3 contains 13 residues. Germline lookup yields CDR1 SGHAT and CDR2 FQNNGV. The CDR3 region has the DNA TGTGCCAGCAAGCGGGGGGGGAACACTGAAGCTTTCTTT. Amino acids: CASKRGGNTEAFF.

The chain joins TRBV30 to TRBJ1-5, with 9 bases matching TRBD1. CDR1 GTSNPN and CDR2 SVGIG come from the germline V gene (reference sequence). This CDR3 has 16 amino acids. The junction had 15 bases not matched to a gene; V was cut back by 1 base and J by 11 bases. In DNA form, the CDR3 reads TGTGCCTGGAGTGCCGGCCTAACAGGGGGCATAGGGGCCCAGCATTTT. It yields the protein CAWSAGLTGGIGAQHF. Complete variable domain (other parts from reference TRBV30 and TRBJ1-5): SQTIHQWPATLVQPVGSPLSLECTVEGTSNPNLYWYRQAAGRGLQLLFYSVGIGQISSEVPQNLSASRPQDRQFILSSKKLLLSDSGFYLCAWSAGLTGGIGAQHFGDGTRLSIL.

Regarding this clone: Other DNA sequences from this sample encode an identical CDR3 as well. This chain joins TRBV5-5 and TRBJ2-7, with D tentatively TRBD1 (6 bases). Germline loops: CDR1 SGHKS, CDR2 YYEKEE (reference sequence). The CDR3 consists of 15 residues. Between the trimmed V and J ends, which lost 2 bases and 2 bases, there was a span of 14 bases. DNA of the CDR3: TGTGCCAGCAGCTTTCGTACAGGGAGTACCTACGAGCAGTACTTC. This encodes CASSFRTGSTYEQYF.

This clone was counted a single time. The chain couples TRBV15 to TRBJ1-1; no reliable D call. In germline, CDR1 is LNHNV, CDR2 YYDKDF (reference sequence). CDR3 length equals 14 residues. Trimming shortened V by 5 bases and J by 1 base, and 11 bases separated the two germline ends. This chain's CDR3 is CATSRARANTEAFF. CDR3 nucleotides: TGTGCCACCAGCCGGGCGCGGGCGAACACTGAAGCTTTCTTT. Combining the CDR3 with reference TRBV15 and TRBJ1-1 gives the whole variable domain DAMVIQNPRYQVTQFGKPVTLSCSQTLNHNVMYWYQQKSSQAPKLLFHYYDKDFNNEADTPDNFQSRRPNTSFCFLDIRSPGLGDTAMYLCATSRARANTEAFFGQGTRLTVV.

J is TRBJ1-3 and V is TRBV2, with D possibly TRBD1 on 6 matching bases. Trimming cost V 11 bases and J 3 bases, with 14 bases left between them. Germline V CDR1 and CDR2: SNHLY, FYNNEI. There are 13 residues in the CDR3. CDR3 nucleotide sequence: TGTGCCTCGGGGGGGGCGGATGGAAACACCATATATTTT. Translation: CASGGADGNTIYF.

This chain links TRBV28 with TRBJ2-7; 7 bases fit TRBD2. The CDR3 covers 13 residues. The germline CDR1 and CDR2 sequences are MDHEN and SYDVKM. Losses at the gene ends were 6 bases for V and 3 bases for J; bases not matched to a gene: 5. The CDR3 bases are TGTGCCAGCAGGGGGGGAGGGTTCTACGAGCAGTACTTC. Translating it yields CASRGGGFYEQYF.

The chain couples TRBV24-1 to TRBJ2-5; unclear D gene. In germline, CDR1 is KGHDR, CDR2 SFDVKD. This CDR3 contains 13 residues. The V end lost 4 bases, the J end lost 5 bases, and 10 bases lay between the germline ends. CDR3 in amino acids: CATSDHSGETQYF. CDR3 DNA: TGTGCCACCAGTGACCACTCCGGGGAGACCCAGTACTTC.

This chain connects TRBV6-1 to TRBJ1-2, with D tentatively TRBD1 (5 bases). The V gene's germline CDR1 is MNHNS and CDR2 SASEGT. The CDR3 is made up of 15 amino acids. Between the trimmed V and J ends, which lost 2 bases and 2 bases, there was a span of 12 bases. CDR3 sequence reads: CASSELGGANYGYTF. CDR3 bases: TGTGCCAGCAGTGAACTAGGAGGGGCCAACTATGGCTACACCTTC.

The chain recombines TRBV3-1 (or the pseudogene TRBV3-2) with TRBJ2-7, with 7 bases matching TRBD2. With 2 bases clipped from V and 6 bases from J, the junction kept 10 bases outside the gene matches. The CDR3 covers 15 residues. CDR1 and CDR2 from the germline V gene are LGHDT and YNNKEL (reference sequence). As DNA, the CDR3 is TGTGCCAGCAGCCAACACGGGAGGAGTAGGGGCGAGCAGTACTTC. This encodes CASSQHGRSRGEQYF.

The V gene is TRBV2, the J gene TRBJ1-1; D not resolved. Looked up from germline, CDR1 is SNHLY and CDR2 is FYNNEI. V was trimmed by 5 bases and J by 0 bases, leaving 13 bases between them. The CDR3 spans 15 residues. CDR3 loop: CASSFYDGLNTEAFF. The CDR3 coding sequence is TGTGCCAGCAGTTTCTACGACGGGCTGAACACTGAAGCTTTCTTT.